Below are 10 T cell receptor beta chains sequenced from a single sample in a study of blood T cell repertoires in COVID-19. TCRdb's table, derived via immunoSEQ multiplex PCR, lists solely in-frame clones and lacks some. The table lists around 170,000 clones, over 80% of them singletons. Sequencing input: peripheral blood. Receptors were obtained from a man between 65 and 85 years old who had recovered from COVID-19.

This clone was seen more than once but under ten times. The chain uses TRBV6-2 or TRBV6-3 and TRBJ2-3, with 12 positions matching TRBD2. Germline assignment: CDR1 MNHEY and CDR2 SVGEGT. CDR3 length equals 16 residues. V was clipped by 3 bases and J by 4 bases; unmatched bases: 5. CDR3 nucleotide sequence: TGTGCCAGCAGTTATCCTAGCGGGAGGGAGGCAGATACGCAGTATTTT. This codes for CASSYPSGREADTQYF.

This chain uses TRBV12-3 or TRBV12-4 with TRBJ2-7; tentative D call: TRBD2 (6 bases). CDR3 length: 13 residues. V was shortened by 11 bases and J by 3 bases, with 17 bases between the two germline ends. CDR3 DNA sequence: TGTGCCTCGTGGGCGGGAAGCGGCTACGAGCAGTACTTC. This sequence encodes CASWAGSGYEQYF.

This chain connects TRBV30 to TRBJ1-2, with unresolved D. Germline loops: CDR1 GTSNPN, CDR2 SVGIG (reference sequence). The V end was cut by 0 bases, the J end by 0 bases, with 11 bases between. The CDR3 has 15 amino acids. CDR3 coding DNA: TGTGCCTGGAGTGTACAGACGGCGACTAACTATGGCTACACCTTC. Encoded protein: CAWSVQTATNYGYTF.

This clone was counted between two and nine times. CDR3 loop: CASSGTGGNNSPLHF. As DNA, the CDR3 is TGTGCCAGCAGCGGGACAGGGGGCAACAATTCACCCCTCCACTTT. The rearrangement joins TRBV9 to TRBJ1-6, with 11 positions matching TRBD1. The J segment lost 7 bases and the V segment lost 3 bases, leaving 3 bases of the junction unmatched. Looked up from germline, CDR1 is SGDLS and CDR2 is YYNGEE. The CDR3 consists of 15 residues.

The chain employs TRBV2 and TRBJ2-1, with TRBD2 as a possible D gene (6 bases). The CDR3 runs 16 residues. Germline V gene lookup returns CDR1 SNHLY and CDR2 FYNNEI. Trimming left V 5 bases short and J 7 bases short, with 21 bases between. The DNA of the CDR3 is TGTGCCAGCAGTCTCTTCGGCGGGATAGGGGCAAATGAGCAGTTCTTC. Translating it yields CASSLFGGIGANEQFF.

The gene calls are TRBV30 and TRBJ2-7, with a tentative D call TRBD2 (6 bases). The CDR3 contains 15 residues. The germline V gene has CDR1 GTSNPN and CDR2 SVGIG (reference sequence). V dropped 8 bases and J dropped 2 bases, with 22 bases sitting between them. The CDR3 DNA reads TGTGCCCTGGATATGAGGGAGGCTCTAACCTACGAGCAGTACTTC. Its protein is CALDMREALTYEQYF.

Concerning this clone: The same CDR3 arises from other DNA sequences in this sample as well. The chain couples TRBV5-1 to TRBJ1-4; TRBD1 matches at 7 bases. The CDR3 is 14 residues long. The J segment lost 5 bases and the V segment lost 0 bases, leaving 1 base of the junction unmatched. Germline V lookup: CDR1 SGHRS, CDR2 YFSETQ. DNA of the CDR3: TGCGCCAGCAGCTTGGCAGGGGGAAATGAAAAACTGTTTTTT. Its translation: CASSLAGGNEKLFF.

The gene calls are TRBV6-5 and TRBJ1-2; no firm D call. The CDR3 contains 14 residues. The germline V gene encodes CDR1 MNHEY and CDR2 SVGAGI. Deletions cut 4 bases from V and 0 bases from J, with 9 bases between. This CDR3 is CASSWSGTNYGYTF. The CDR3 nucleotides read TGTGCCAGCAGTTGGTCAGGAACTAACTATGGCTACACCTTC.

The chain recombines TRBV3-1 (or the pseudogene TRBV3-2) with TRBJ2-2; 15 bases match TRBD2. The junction had 3 bases not matched to a gene; V was cut back by 5 bases and J by 5 bases. Germline lookup yields CDR1 LGHDT and CDR2 YNNKEL (reference sequence). CDR3 length equals 16 residues. CDR3 DNA sequence: TGTGCCAGCAGCATTGGACTAGCGGGAGGGACCGGGGAGCTGTTTTTT. Translated, it gives CASSIGLAGGTGELFF.

This sequence joins TRBV3-1 (or the pseudogene TRBV3-2) and TRBJ2-4; 7 nucleotides match TRBD2. Germline CDR1 reads LGHDT; CDR2 reads YNNKEL (reference sequence). V dropped 7 bases and J dropped 1; count of bases not matched to a gene: 13. This CDR3 has 17 residues. The CDR3 loop reads CASKGVSAGEAKNIQYF. The CDR3 nucleotides read TGTGCCAGCAAAGGTGTTAGTGCGGGAGAGGCCAAAAACATTCAGTACTTC.